A selection of T cell receptor beta chains follows, all from one sample in a study of cytomegalovirus exposure and HLA in healthy donors. Assay: immunoSEQ multiplex PCR; the TCRdb copy retains only in-frame clones and omits some. This sample has tens of thousands of clones, with 85% found just once. The sample was PBMCs. The source of these receptors is a young man in good health and CMV-seropositive. Each CDR3 is given with its conserved first and last residue. The D gene is left open where the match is weak. Only some rows state a clone size, as once, few, many or a class for expanded clones.

CDR3 length: 15; clone size: -; J gene: TRBJ2-7; V gene: TRBV28; D gene: -; CDR3 protein: CASSSLRDRLDEQYF; CDR3 DNA: TGTGCCAGCAGTTCCCTCAGGGATCGGCTCGACGAGCAGTACTTC
CDR3 length: 14; clone size: -; J gene: TRBJ2-3; V gene: TRBV4-1; D gene: -; CDR3 protein: CASSKEGQADTQYF; CDR3 DNA: TGCGCCAGCAGCAAGGAGGGCCAGGCAGATACGCAGTATTTT
CDR3 length: 13; clone size: -; J gene: TRBJ1-5; V gene: TRBV7-6; D gene: -; CDR3 protein: CASSFGSNQPQHF; CDR3 DNA: TGTGCCAGCAGCTTTGGCTCCAATCAGCCCCAGCATTTT
CDR3 length: 13; clone size: -; J gene: TRBJ1-2; V gene: TRBV4-1; D gene: TRBD1; CDR3 protein: CASSLGTGYGYTF; CDR3 DNA: TGCGCCAGCAGCCTCGGGACAGGGTACGGCTACACCTTC
CDR3 length: 15; clone size: -; J gene: TRBJ2-3; V gene: TRBV5-1; D gene: TRBD1; CDR3 protein: CASQLGTVDTDTQYF; CDR3 DNA: TGCGCCAGTCAACTCGGGACAGTCGACACAGATACGCAGTATTTT
CDR3 length: 15; clone size: -; J gene: TRBJ2-3; V gene: TRBV10-3; D gene: TRBD1; CDR3 protein: CAIRPFGQGTDTQYF; CDR3 DNA: TGTGCCATCAGGCCTTTCGGACAGGGGACGGATACGCAGTATTTT
CDR3 length: 13; clone size: few; J gene: TRBJ1-2; V gene: TRBV5-4; D gene: -; CDR3 protein: CASSLSSGYGYTF; CDR3 DNA: TGTGCCAGCAGCTTGTCATCAGGTTATGGCTACACCTTC
CDR3 length: 15; clone size: -; J gene: TRBJ2-3; V gene: TRBV28; D gene: TRBD2; CDR3 protein: CASSPLAGVQDTQYF; CDR3 DNA: TGTGCCAGCAGCCCACTAGCGGGAGTCCAAGATACGCAGTATTTT
CDR3 length: 14; clone size: few; J gene: TRBJ2-1; V gene: TRBV6-4; D gene: -; CDR3 protein: CASSSDSDYNEQFF; CDR3 DNA: TGTGCCAGCAGTTCCGACTCCGACTACAATGAGCAGTTCTTC
CDR3 length: 12; clone size: -; J gene: TRBJ2-5; V gene: TRBV29-1; D gene: TRBD1; CDR3 protein: CSVGQGEKTQYF; CDR3 DNA: TGCAGCGTTGGACAGGGTGAAAAGACCCAGTACTTC
CDR3 length: 13; clone size: -; J gene: TRBJ2-7; V gene: TRBV6-1; D gene: -; CDR3 protein: CASSFFERDEQYF; CDR3 DNA: TGTGCCAGCAGTTTTTTTGAGAGGGACGAGCAGTACTTC
CDR3 length: 15; clone size: -; J gene: TRBJ2-2; V gene: TRBV6-1; D gene: -; CDR3 protein: CASGQRSANTGELFF; CDR3 DNA: TGTGCCAGCGGACAGCGGTCTGCGAACACCGGGGAGCTGTTTTTT
CDR3 length: 15; clone size: -; J gene: TRBJ2-1; V gene: TRBV7-3; D gene: -; CDR3 protein: CASNSGTSSYNEQFF; CDR3 DNA: TGTGCCAGCAACTCCGGGACTTCCTCCTACAATGAGCAGTTCTTC
CDR3 length: 16; clone size: -; J gene: TRBJ2-3; V gene: TRBV13; D gene: TRBD2; CDR3 protein: CASSYTVASGSDTQYF; CDR3 DNA: TGTGCCAGCAGTTACACCGTCGCTAGCGGGAGTGATACGCAGTATTTT
CDR3 length: 15; clone size: -; J gene: TRBJ2-1; V gene: TRBV6-5; D gene: -; CDR3 protein: CATGLSASSYNEQFF; CDR3 DNA: TGTGCCACCGGATTAAGCGCGAGCTCCTACAATGAGCAGTTCTTC
CDR3 length: 15; clone size: -; J gene: TRBJ2-7; V gene: TRBV27; D gene: TRBD2; CDR3 protein: CASRAQGLADYEQYF; CDR3 DNA: TGTGCCAGCAGGGCACAGGGACTAGCGGACTACGAGCAGTACTTC
CDR3 length: 13; clone size: few; J gene: TRBJ2-5; V gene: TRBV6-6; D gene: -; CDR3 protein: CASSLEARGTQYF; CDR3 DNA: TGTGCCAGCAGTTTGGAGGCCCGGGGAACCCAGTACTTC
CDR3 length: 14; clone size: -; J gene: TRBJ2-1; V gene: TRBV28; D gene: TRBD2; CDR3 protein: CASGRVGTYNEQFF; CDR3 DNA: TGTGCCAGCGGGAGGGTCGGGACCTACAATGAGCAGTTCTTC
CDR3 length: 14; clone size: few; J gene: TRBJ1-1; V gene: TRBV29-1; D gene: -; CDR3 protein: CSASRSHGVTEAFF; CDR3 DNA: TGCAGCGCCTCACGCTCCCACGGGGTTACTGAAGCTTTCTTT
CDR3 length: 16; clone size: few; J gene: TRBJ2-3; V gene: TRBV4-1; D gene: -; CDR3 protein: CASSQDFGRPTDTQYF; CDR3 DNA: TGCGCCAGCAGCCAAGATTTTGGGAGGCCCACAGATACGCAGTATTTT
CDR3 length: 17; clone size: -; J gene: TRBJ1-4; V gene: TRBV4-2; D gene: -; CDR3 protein: CASSQDWAGQSNEKLFF; CDR3 DNA: TGTGCCAGCAGCCAAGATTGGGCGGGCCAGAGTAATGAAAAACTGTTTTTT
CDR3 length: 13; clone size: -; J gene: TRBJ2-5; V gene: TRBV7-2; D gene: TRBD2; CDR3 protein: CASSVGGGETQYF; CDR3 DNA: TGTGCCAGCAGCGTCGGGGGGGGAGAGACCCAGTACTTC
CDR3 length: 13; clone size: -; J gene: TRBJ2-5; V gene: TRBV9; D gene: -; CDR3 protein: CASSGGEEETQYF; CDR3 DNA: TGTGCCAGCAGCGGAGGGGAGGAGGAGACCCAGTACTTC
CDR3 length: 15; clone size: once; J gene: TRBJ1-2; V gene: TRBV28; D gene: TRBD1; CDR3 protein: CASSPPGQGFGGYTF; CDR3 DNA: TGTGCCAGCAGTCCGCCGGGACAGGGGTTTGGAGGCTACACCTTC
CDR3 length: 13; clone size: -; J gene: TRBJ2-1; V gene: TRBV11-2; D gene: TRBD2; CDR3 protein: CASSNWRESEQFF; CDR3 DNA: TGTGCCAGCTCCAACTGGCGGGAGTCTGAGCAGTTCTTC
CDR3 length: 16; clone size: -; J gene: TRBJ1-2; V gene: TRBV11-2; D gene: TRBD1; CDR3 protein: CASSLDAGGYNYGYTF; CDR3 DNA: TGTGCCAGCAGCTTAGATGCAGGGGGTTATAACTATGGCTACACCTTC
CDR3 length: 13; clone size: -; J gene: TRBJ1-1; V gene: TRBV30; D gene: TRBD1; CDR3 protein: CAWREGGYTEAFF; CDR3 DNA: TGTGCCTGGAGGGAAGGGGGCTACACTGAAGCTTTCTTT
CDR3 length: 15; clone size: once; J gene: TRBJ1-1; V gene: TRBV28; D gene: -; CDR3 protein: CASSLSTGANTEAFF; CDR3 DNA: TGTGCCAGCAGTTTAAGCACAGGAGCGAACACTGAAGCTTTCTTT
CDR3 length: 13; clone size: few; J gene: TRBJ1-1; V gene: TRBV2; D gene: -; CDR3 protein: CASRKPGVTEAFF; CDR3 DNA: TGTGCCAGCAGGAAACCAGGGGTGACTGAAGCTTTCTTT
CDR3 length: 13; clone size: -; J gene: TRBJ2-3; V gene: TRBV7-2; D gene: -; CDR3 protein: CASSSTGLDTQYF; CDR3 DNA: TGTGCCAGCAGCTCCACCGGACTGGATACGCAGTATTTT
CDR3 length: 14; clone size: -; J gene: TRBJ1-2; V gene: TRBV4-1; D gene: -; CDR3 protein: CASSQVRGDYGYTF; CDR3 DNA: TGCGCCAGCAGCCAAGTACGGGGTGACTATGGCTACACCTTC
CDR3 length: 14; clone size: -; J gene: TRBJ1-1; V gene: TRBV18; D gene: -; CDR3 protein: CASHGGQGRTEAFF; CDR3 DNA: TGTGCCAGCCACGGTGGTCAGGGGCGCACTGAAGCTTTCTTT
CDR3 length: 14; clone size: -; J gene: TRBJ2-7; V gene: TRBV27; D gene: -; CDR3 protein: CASRTGSSGYEQYF; CDR3 DNA: TGTGCCAGCAGGACGGGATCCTCTGGATACGAGCAGTACTTC
CDR3 length: 15; clone size: -; J gene: TRBJ2-3; V gene: TRBV5-4; D gene: TRBD1; CDR3 protein: CASSFWDRGDDTQYF; CDR3 DNA: TGTGCCAGCAGCTTCTGGGACAGGGGAGATGATACGCAGTATTTT
CDR3 length: 19; clone size: -; J gene: TRBJ1-3; V gene: TRBV6-1; D gene: TRBD1; CDR3 protein: CASSDRDRGLLYSGNTIYF; CDR3 DNA: TGTGCCAGCAGTGACCGCGACAGGGGTCTCTTATACTCTGGAAACACCATATATTTT
CDR3 length: 13; clone size: -; J gene: TRBJ2-1; V gene: TRBV5-1; D gene: -; CDR3 protein: CASSAGLNNEQFF; CDR3 DNA: TGCGCCAGCAGCGCGGGACTCAACAATGAGCAGTTCTTC